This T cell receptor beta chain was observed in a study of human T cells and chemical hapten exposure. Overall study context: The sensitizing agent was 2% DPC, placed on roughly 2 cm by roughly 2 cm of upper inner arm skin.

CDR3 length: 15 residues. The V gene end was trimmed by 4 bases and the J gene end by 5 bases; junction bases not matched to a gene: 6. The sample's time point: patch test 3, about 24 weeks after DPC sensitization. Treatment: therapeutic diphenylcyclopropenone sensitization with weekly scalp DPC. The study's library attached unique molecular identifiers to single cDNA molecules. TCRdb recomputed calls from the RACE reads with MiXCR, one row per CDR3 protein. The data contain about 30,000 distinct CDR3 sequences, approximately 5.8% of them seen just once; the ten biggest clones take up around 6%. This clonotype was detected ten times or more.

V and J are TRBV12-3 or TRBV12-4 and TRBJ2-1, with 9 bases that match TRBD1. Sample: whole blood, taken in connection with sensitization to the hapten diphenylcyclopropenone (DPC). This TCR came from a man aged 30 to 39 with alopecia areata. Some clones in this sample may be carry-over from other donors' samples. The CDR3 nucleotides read TGTGCCAGCAGTTATTACCGGGACAGGGACAATGAGCAGTTCTTC. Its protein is CASSYYRDRDNEQFF.